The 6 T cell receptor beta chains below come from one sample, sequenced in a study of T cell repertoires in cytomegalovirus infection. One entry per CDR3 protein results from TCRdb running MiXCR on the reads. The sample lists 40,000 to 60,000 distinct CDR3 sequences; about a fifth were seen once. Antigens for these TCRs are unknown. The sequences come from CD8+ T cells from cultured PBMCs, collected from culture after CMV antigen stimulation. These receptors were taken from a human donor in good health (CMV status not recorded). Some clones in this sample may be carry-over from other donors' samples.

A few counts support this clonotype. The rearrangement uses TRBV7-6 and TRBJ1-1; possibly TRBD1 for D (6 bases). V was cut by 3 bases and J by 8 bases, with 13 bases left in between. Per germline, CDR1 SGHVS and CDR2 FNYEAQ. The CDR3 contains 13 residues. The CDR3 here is CASSLSAGEEAFF. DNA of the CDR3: TGTGCCAGCAGCTTGTCCGCAGGGGAGGAAGCTTTCTTT.

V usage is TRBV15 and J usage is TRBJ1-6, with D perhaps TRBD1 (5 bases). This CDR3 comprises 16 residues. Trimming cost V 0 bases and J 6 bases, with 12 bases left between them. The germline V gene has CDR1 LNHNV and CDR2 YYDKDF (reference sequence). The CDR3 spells CATSRDSTASNSPLHF. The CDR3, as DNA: TGTGCCACCAGCAGAGATTCGACAGCGTCTAATTCACCCCTCCACTTT.

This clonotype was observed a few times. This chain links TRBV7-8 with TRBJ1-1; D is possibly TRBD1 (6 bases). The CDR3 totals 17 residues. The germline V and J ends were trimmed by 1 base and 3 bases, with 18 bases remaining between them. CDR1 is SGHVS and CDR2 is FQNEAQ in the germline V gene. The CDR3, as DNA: TGTGCCAGCAGCTTAGGGATGGGGGGCAGTAGGTACACTGAAGCTTTCTTT. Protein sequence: CASSLGMGGSRYTEAFF.

CDR3 in amino acids: CASSDESPGQDRTYEQYF. The CDR3 DNA is TGTGCCAGCAGTGATGAAAGTCCCGGTCAGGACCGGACCTACGAGCAGTACTTC. The V and J genes are TRBV6-4 and TRBJ2-7; D unresolved. This CDR3 spans 18 amino acids. Germline V gene lookup returns CDR1 MRHNA and CDR2 SNTAGT. Trimming removed 3 bases from V and 2 bases from J, with 23 bases in between.

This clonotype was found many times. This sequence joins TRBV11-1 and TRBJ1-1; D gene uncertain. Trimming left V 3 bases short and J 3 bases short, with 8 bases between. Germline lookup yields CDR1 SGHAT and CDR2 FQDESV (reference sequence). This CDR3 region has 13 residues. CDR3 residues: CASSLLLDTEAFF. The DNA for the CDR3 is TGTGCCAGCAGCTTGTTGCTGGACACTGAAGCTTTCTTT. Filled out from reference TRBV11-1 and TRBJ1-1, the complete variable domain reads EAEVAQSPRYKITEKSQAVAFWCDPISGHATLYWYRQILGQGPELLVQFQDESVVDDSQLPKDRFSAERLKGVDSTLKIQPAELGDSAMYLCASSLLLDTEAFFGQGTRLTVV.

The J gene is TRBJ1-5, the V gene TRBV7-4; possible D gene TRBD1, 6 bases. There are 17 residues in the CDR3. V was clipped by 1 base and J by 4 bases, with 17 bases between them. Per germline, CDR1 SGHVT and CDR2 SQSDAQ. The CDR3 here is CASSLGAPGTPNQPQHF. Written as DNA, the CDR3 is TGTGCCAGCAGCTTAGGGGCTCCCGGGACACCTAATCAGCCCCAGCATTTT.